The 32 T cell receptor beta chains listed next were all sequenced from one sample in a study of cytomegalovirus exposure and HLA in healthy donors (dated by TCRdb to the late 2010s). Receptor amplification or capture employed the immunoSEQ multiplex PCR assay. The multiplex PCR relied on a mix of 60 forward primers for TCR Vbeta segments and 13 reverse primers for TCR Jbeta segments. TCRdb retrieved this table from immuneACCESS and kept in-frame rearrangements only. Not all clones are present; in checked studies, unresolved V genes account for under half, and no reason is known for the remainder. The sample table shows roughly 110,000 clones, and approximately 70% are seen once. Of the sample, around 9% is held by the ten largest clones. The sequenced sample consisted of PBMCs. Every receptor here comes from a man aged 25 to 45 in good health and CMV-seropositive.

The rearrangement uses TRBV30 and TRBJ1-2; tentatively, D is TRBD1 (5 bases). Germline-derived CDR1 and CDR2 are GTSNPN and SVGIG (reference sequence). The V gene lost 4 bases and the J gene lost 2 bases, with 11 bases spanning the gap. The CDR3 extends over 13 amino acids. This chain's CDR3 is CAWTQESNYGYTF. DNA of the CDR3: TGTGCCTGGACACAGGAGTCGAACTATGGCTACACCTTC.

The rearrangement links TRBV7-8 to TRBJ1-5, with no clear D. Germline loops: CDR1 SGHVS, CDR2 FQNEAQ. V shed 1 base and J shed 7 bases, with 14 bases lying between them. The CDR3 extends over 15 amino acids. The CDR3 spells CASSLGGRFGQPQHF. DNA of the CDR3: TGTGCCAGCAGCTTAGGAGGAAGGTTTGGGCAGCCCCAGCATTTT.

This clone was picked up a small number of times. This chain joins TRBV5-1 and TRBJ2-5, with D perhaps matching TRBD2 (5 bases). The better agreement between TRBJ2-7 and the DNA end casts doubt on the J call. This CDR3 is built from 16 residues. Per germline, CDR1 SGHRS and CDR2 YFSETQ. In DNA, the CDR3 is TGCGCCAGCAGCTTGGTCCCGTACGGGGAGACCTACGAGCAGTACTTC. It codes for CASSLVPYGETYEQYF.

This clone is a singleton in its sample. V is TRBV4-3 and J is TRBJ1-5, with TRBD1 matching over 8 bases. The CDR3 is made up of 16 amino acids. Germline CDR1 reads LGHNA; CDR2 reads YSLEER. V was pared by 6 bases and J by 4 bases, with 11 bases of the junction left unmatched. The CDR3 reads CASSPFRTGLNQPQHF. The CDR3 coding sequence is TGCGCCAGCAGTCCCTTTAGGACAGGGCTTAATCAGCCCCAGCATTTT.

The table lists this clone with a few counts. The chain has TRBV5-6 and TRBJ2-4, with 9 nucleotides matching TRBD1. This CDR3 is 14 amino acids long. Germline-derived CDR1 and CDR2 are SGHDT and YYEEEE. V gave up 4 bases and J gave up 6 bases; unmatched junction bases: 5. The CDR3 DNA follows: TGTGCCAGCAGCCCAGGGACAGGGCTAAACATTCAGTACTTC. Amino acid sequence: CASSPGTGLNIQYF. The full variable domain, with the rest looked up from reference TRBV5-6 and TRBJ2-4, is DAGVTQSPTHLIKTRGQQVTLRCSPKSGHDTVSWYQQALGQGPQFIFQYYEEEERQRGNFPDRFSGHQFPNYSSELNVNALLLGDSALYLCASSPGTGLNIQYFGAGTRLSVL.

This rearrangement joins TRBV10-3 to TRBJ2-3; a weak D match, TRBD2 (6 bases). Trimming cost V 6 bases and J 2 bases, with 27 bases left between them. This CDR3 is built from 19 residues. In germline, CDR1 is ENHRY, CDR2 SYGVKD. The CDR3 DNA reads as TGTGCCATCAGGCCCACGACGCTACCGACTAGTTCTAACACAGATACGCAGTATTTT. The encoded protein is CAIRPTTLPTSSNTDTQYF.

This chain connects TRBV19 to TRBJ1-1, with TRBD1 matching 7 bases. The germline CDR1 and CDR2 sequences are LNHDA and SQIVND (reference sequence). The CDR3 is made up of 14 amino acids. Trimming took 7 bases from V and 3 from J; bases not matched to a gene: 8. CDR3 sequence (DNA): TGTGCCAGTACCGGTGGCAGGGGGGACACTGAAGCTTTCTTT. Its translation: CASTGGRGDTEAFF.

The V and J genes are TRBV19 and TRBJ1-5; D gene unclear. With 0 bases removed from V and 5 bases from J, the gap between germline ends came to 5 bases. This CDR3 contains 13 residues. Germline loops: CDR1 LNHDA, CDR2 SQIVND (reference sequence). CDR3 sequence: CASSIDNHQPQHF. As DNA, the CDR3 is TGTGCCAGTAGTATAGATAATCATCAGCCCCAGCATTTT.

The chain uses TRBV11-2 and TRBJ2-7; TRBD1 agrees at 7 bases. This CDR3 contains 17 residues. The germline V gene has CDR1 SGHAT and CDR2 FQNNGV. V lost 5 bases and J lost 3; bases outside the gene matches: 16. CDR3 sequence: CASSLGRTGNFLYEQYF. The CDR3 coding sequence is TGTGCCAGCAGCCTTGGTAGGACAGGCAATTTCCTCTACGAGCAGTACTTC.

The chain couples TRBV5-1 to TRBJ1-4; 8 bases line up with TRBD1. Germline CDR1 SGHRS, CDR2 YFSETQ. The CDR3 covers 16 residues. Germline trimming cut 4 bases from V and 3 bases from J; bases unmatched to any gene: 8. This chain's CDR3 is CASSERPGQANEKLFF. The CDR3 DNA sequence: TGCGCCAGCAGCGAAAGACCGGGACAGGCTAATGAAAAACTGTTTTTT.

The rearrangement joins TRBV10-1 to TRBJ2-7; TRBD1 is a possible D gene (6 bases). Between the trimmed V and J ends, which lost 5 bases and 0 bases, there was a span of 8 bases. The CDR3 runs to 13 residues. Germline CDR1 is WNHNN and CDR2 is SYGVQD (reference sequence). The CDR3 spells CASSSDSSYEQYF. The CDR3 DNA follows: TGCGCCAGCAGTTCGGACAGCTCCTACGAGCAGTACTTC.

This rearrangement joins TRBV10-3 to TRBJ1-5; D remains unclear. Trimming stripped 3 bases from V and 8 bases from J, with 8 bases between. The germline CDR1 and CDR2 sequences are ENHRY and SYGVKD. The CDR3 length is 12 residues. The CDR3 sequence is CAISEWEEPQHF. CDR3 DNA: TGTGCCATCAGTGAATGGGAGGAGCCCCAGCATTTT.

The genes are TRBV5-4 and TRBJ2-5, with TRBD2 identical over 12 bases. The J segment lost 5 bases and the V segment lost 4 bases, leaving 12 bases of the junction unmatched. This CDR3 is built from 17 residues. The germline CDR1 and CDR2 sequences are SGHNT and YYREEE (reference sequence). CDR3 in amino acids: CASSRSSGGVGVETQYF. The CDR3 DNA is TGTGCCAGCAGCCGCTCTAGCGGGGGGGTAGGGGTGGAGACCCAGTACTTC.

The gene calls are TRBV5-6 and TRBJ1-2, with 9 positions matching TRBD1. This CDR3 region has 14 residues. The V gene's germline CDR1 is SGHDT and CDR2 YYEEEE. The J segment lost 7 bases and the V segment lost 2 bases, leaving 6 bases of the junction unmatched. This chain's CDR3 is CASSFGTGGTGYTF. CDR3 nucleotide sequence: TGTGCCAGCAGCTTCGGAACAGGGGGCACTGGCTACACCTTC.

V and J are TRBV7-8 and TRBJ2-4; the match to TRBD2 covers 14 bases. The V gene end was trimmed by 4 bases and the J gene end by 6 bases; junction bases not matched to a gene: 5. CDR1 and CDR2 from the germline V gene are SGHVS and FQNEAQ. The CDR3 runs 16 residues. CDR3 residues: CASSSGLAGVGNIQYF. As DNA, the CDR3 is TGTGCCAGCAGCTCGGGACTAGCGGGAGTCGGAAACATTCAGTACTTC.

CDR3 coding DNA: TGTGCCAGCAGTTTATCCCAGGGGGCGTTCGGGCAAGAGACCCAGTACTTC. It is translated as CASSLSQGAFGQETQYF. The V call is TRBV27, the J call TRBJ2-5; 8 bases are a match to TRBD1. The trim removed 0 bases at V and 2 bases at J, leaving 8 bases unmatched. The CDR3 is 17 residues long. Germline V lookup: CDR1 MNHEY, CDR2 SMNVEV (reference sequence).

DNA for the CDR3: TGTGCCAGCAGCTTAGACTTTAGCGGCTCCTACGAGCAGTACTTC. Translation: CASSLDFSGSYEQYF. The chain couples TRBV13 to TRBJ2-7; possible D gene TRBD2, 6 bases. Germline-derived CDR1 and CDR2 are PRHDT and FYEKMQ (reference sequence). V was shortened by 1 base and J by 0 bases, with 10 bases between the two germline ends. CDR3 size: 15 residues.

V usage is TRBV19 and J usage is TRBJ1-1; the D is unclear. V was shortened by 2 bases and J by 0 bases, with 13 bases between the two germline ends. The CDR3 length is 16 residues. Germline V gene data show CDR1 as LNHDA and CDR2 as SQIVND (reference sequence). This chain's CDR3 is CASSIPHGGLNTEAFF. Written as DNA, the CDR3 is TGTGCCAGTAGTATACCCCACGGCGGCTTGAACACTGAAGCTTTCTTT.

CDR3 sequence (DNA): TGTGCCAGCAGCTTAGAGTACGGGAGGTCACCCCTCCACTTT. Protein: CASSLEYGRSPLHF. The J gene is TRBJ1-6, the V gene TRBV7-2; D is ambiguous. Trimming shortened V by 1 base and J by 10 bases, and 11 bases separated the two germline ends. CDR1 and CDR2 (germline): SGHTA, FQGNSA. The CDR3 length is 14 residues.

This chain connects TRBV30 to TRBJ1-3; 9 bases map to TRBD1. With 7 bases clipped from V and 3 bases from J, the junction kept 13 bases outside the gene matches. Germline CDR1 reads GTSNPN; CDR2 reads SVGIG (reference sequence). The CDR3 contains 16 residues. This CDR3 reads CASNPGTGRIGNTIYF. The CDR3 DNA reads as TGTGCCTCCAACCCCGGGACAGGGAGGATTGGAAACACCATATATTTT.

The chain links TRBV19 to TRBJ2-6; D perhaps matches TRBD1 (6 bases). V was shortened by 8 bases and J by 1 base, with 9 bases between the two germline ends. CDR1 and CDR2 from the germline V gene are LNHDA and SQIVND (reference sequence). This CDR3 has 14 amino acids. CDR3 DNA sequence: TGTGCCAGTCGAAGGGGGTCTGGGGCCAACGTCCTGACTTTC. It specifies CASRRGSGANVLTF.

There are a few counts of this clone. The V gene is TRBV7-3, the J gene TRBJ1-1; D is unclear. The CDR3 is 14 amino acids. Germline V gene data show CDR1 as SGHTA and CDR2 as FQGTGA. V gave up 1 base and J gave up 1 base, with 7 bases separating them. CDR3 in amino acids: CASSLNSWNTEAFF. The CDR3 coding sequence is TGTGCCAGCAGCTTAAACAGTTGGAACACTGAAGCTTTCTTT.

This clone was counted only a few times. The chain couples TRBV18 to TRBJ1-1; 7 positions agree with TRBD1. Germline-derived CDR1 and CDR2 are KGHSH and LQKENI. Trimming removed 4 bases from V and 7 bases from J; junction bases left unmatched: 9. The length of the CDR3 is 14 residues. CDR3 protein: CASSLGQEGVEAFF. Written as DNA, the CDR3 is TGTGCCAGCTCACTCGGACAGGAAGGGGTTGAAGCTTTCTTT.

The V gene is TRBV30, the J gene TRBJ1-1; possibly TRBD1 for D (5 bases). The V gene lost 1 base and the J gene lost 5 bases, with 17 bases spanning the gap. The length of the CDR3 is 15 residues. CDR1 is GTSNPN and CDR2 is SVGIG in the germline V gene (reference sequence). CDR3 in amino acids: CAWSGQKGRGTEAFF. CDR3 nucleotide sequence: TGTGCCTGGAGTGGTCAGAAGGGGCGGGGGACTGAAGCTTTCTTT.

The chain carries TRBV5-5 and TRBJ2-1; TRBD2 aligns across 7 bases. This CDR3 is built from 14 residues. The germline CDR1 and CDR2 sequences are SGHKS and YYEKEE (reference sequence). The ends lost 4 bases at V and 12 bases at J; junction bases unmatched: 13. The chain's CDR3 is CASSRLAQGNWQFF. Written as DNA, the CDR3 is TGTGCCAGCAGCCGACTAGCACAAGGCAATTGGCAGTTCTTC.

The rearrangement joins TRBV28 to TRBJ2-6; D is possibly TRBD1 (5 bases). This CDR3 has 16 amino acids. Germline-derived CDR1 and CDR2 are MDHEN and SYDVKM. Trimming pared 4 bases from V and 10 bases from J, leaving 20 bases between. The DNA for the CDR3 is TGTGCCAGCAGTTCCGCGACAGCCCTTCTTTTTAACGTCCTGACTTTC. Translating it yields CASSSATALLFNVLTF.

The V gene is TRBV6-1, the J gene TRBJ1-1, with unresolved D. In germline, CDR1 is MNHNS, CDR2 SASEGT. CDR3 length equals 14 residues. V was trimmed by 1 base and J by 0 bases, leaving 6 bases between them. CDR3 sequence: CASSEGNMNTEAFF. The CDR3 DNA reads TGTGCCAGCAGTGAAGGAAACATGAACACTGAAGCTTTCTTT.

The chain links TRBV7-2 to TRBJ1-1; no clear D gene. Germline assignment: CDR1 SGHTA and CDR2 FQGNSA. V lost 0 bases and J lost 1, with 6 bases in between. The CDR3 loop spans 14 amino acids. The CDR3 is CASSLAHRNTEAFF. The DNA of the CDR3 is TGTGCCAGCAGCTTAGCCCATAGGAACACTGAAGCTTTCTTT.

The CDR3 loop is CASSLGLAGGPGQETQYF. The CDR3 DNA reads as TGTGCCAGCAGTTTGGGACTAGCGGGAGGGCCGGGACAAGAGACCCAGTACTTC. The rearrangement links TRBV27 to TRBJ2-5, with 16 positions matching TRBD2. With V trimmed by 3 bases and J by 2 bases, 6 bases remained unmatched. Germline V gene sequence: CDR1 MNHEY, CDR2 SMNVEV (reference sequence). There are 18 residues in the CDR3.

CDR3 sequence: CASSVGSGGNYEQYF. The CDR3 nucleotides are TGTGCCAGCAGCGTAGGTTCAGGGGGGAACTACGAGCAGTACTTC. The chain uses TRBV9 and TRBJ2-5, with D maybe TRBD1 (7 bases). The DNA end is more similar to TRBJ2-7, so the J call may be wrong. The CDR3 loop spans 15 amino acids. Germline V lookup: CDR1 SGDLS, CDR2 YYNGEE.

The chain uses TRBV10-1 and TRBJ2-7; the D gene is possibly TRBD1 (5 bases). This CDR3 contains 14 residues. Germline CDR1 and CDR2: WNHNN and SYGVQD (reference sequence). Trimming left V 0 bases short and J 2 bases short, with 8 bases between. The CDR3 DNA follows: TGCGCCAGCAGTGAGTCAGGCAGGGCCTACGAGCAGTACTTC. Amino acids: CASSESGRAYEQYF.

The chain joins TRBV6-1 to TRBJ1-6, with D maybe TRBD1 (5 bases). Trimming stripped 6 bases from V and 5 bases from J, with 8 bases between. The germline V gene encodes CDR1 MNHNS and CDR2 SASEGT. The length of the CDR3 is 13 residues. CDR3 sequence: CASRPRDNSPLHF. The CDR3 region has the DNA TGTGCCAGCAGACCCAGGGATAATTCACCCCTCCACTTT.